A selection of T cell receptor beta chains follows, all from one sample in a study of OX40 agonist ivuxolimab in advanced cancers. The assay was immunoSEQ multiplex PCR, and TCRdb's table has in-frame clones only and misses some. The repertoire holds 45,000 to 65,000 clones, roughly 90% seen once, with more than 6.5% in the top ten. The material sequenced was CD4+ or CD8+ T cells sorted from blood, taken in a trial of the OX40 agonist ivuxolimab. All receptors derive from an adult with an advanced solid tumor such as melanoma, head and neck, liver or kidney cancer. Each CDR3 is given with its conserved first and last residue. D genes are given only for firm matches.

j_gene: TRBJ2-3
v_gene: TRBV7-3
d_gene: -
CDR3aa: CASSLSRVGGVTQYF

j_gene: TRBJ2-4
v_gene: TRBV7-3
d_gene: -
CDR3aa: CASSLRDISNIQYF

j_gene: TRBJ2-7
v_gene: TRBV28
d_gene: TRBD1
CDR3aa: CASSSLRGQGPHEQYF

j_gene: TRBJ2-4
v_gene: TRBV10-1
d_gene: -
CDR3aa: CASSDYTGILAKNIQYF

j_gene: TRBJ1-6
v_gene: TRBV2
d_gene: -
CDR3aa: CASSLPNSPLHF

j_gene: TRBJ1-2
v_gene: TRBV27
d_gene: -
CDR3aa: CASSPLSSAGYTF

j_gene: TRBJ2-7
v_gene: TRBV9
d_gene: -
CDR3aa: CASSVGPSGNSYEQYF

j_gene: TRBJ2-3
v_gene: TRBV15
d_gene: -
CDR3aa: CATSRDYPDTQYF

j_gene: TRBJ1-5
v_gene: TRBV19
d_gene: -
CDR3aa: CASSIGGQGNQPQHF

j_gene: TRBJ2-1
v_gene: TRBV11-2
d_gene: TRBD2
CDR3aa: CASSFHRAAGGNNEQFF

j_gene: TRBJ2-2
v_gene: TRBV27
d_gene: TRBD2
CDR3aa: CARDSGLAGCPGELFF

j_gene: TRBJ2-1
v_gene: TRBV18
d_gene: -
CDR3aa: CASSPGAGDNEQFF

j_gene: TRBJ1-5
v_gene: TRBV28
d_gene: -
CDR3aa: CATTTGNQPQHF

j_gene: TRBJ1-4
v_gene: TRBV9
d_gene: -
CDR3aa: CASSGGGQIYEKLFF

j_gene: TRBJ2-1
v_gene: TRBV29-1
d_gene: TRBD2
CDR3aa: CSAVAGGRTGFF

j_gene: TRBJ1-1
v_gene: TRBV18
d_gene: -
CDR3aa: CASSHAGLGTENTEAFF

j_gene: TRBJ2-6
v_gene: TRBV10-3
d_gene: -
CDR3aa: CAISESGDTVGANVLTF

j_gene: TRBJ1-2
v_gene: TRBV5-4
d_gene: TRBD1
CDR3aa: CASSADRATYGYTF

j_gene: TRBJ1-3
v_gene: TRBV5-1
d_gene: -
CDR3aa: CASSPRQGGSGNTIYF

j_gene: TRBJ1-2
v_gene: TRBV4-2
d_gene: -
CDR3aa: CASSQDVGSGYTF

j_gene: TRBJ2-7
v_gene: TRBV7-9
d_gene: -
CDR3aa: CASSARQGIGGFGEQYF

j_gene: TRBJ2-1
v_gene: TRBV5-1
d_gene: TRBD2
CDR3aa: CASSVGGIGDEQFF

j_gene: TRBJ2-3
v_gene: TRBV5-4
d_gene: -
CDR3aa: CASNNRDSGTDTQYF

j_gene: TRBJ2-6
v_gene: TRBV6-5
d_gene: -
CDR3aa: CASSYSRNGANVLTF

j_gene: TRBJ2-1
v_gene: TRBV28
d_gene: TRBD2
CDR3aa: CASSPGPGLARRDEQFF

j_gene: TRBJ2-7
v_gene: TRBV19
d_gene: -
CDR3aa: CASSILGGSYEQYF

j_gene: TRBJ2-7
v_gene: TRBV28
d_gene: TRBD2
CDR3aa: CASRLGTSGRLYEQYF

j_gene: TRBJ2-7
v_gene: TRBV5-1
d_gene: -
CDR3aa: CASSLEVDYEQYF